These 13 T cell receptor beta chains came from one sample sequenced in a study of T cells in Graves' hyperthyroidism and ophthalmopathy. The CDR3 regions of TCR beta were amplified from RNA transcripts. The HTBI set primed first-round TCR CDR3 RT-PCR. TCRdb reprocessed the multiplex PCR reads with MiXCR, giving one entry per CDR3 protein. The data show approximately 370,000 distinct CDR3 sequences, with about 15% seen just once and almost 35% held by the top ten. Sequencing was done on a sample of blood. The receptors here all came from a woman aged 25 to 39 with Graves' hyperthyroidism that later progressed to Graves' ophthalmopathy.

This clonotype appeared many times. The chain carries TRBV24-1 and TRBJ2-1, with D uncertain. The CDR3 spans 14 residues. V lost 5 bases, J lost 0 bases, and 7 bases lay in between. In germline, CDR1 is KGHDR, CDR2 SFDVKD. The CDR3 sequence is CATSAADSYNEQFF. CDR3 sequence (DNA): TGTGCCACCAGTGCGGCAGACTCCTACAATGAGCAGTTCTTC.

This clonotype has only a few counts. Written as DNA, the CDR3 is TGTGCCAGCAGTTACGTTGGAAGCACAGATACGCAGTATTTT. It encodes CASSYVGSTDTQYF. The V gene is TRBV6-6, the J gene TRBJ2-3; D gene ambiguous. In germline, CDR1 is MNHNY, CDR2 SVGAGI (reference sequence). V shed 2 bases and J shed 0 bases, with 6 bases lying between them. The CDR3 runs 14 residues.

This clonotype was picked up many times. V and J are TRBV5-1 and TRBJ1-2; the D gene is possibly TRBD1 (6 bases). From germline, CDR1 is SGHRS and CDR2 YFSETQ. Trimming stripped 3 bases from V and 8 bases from J, with 14 bases between. This CDR3 contains 13 residues. This CDR3 is CASSSTGSVGYTF. In DNA form, the CDR3 reads TGCGCCAGCAGCTCAACAGGGAGTGTCGGCTACACCTTC.

This clonotype was detected only a few times. The chain recombines TRBV18 with TRBJ2-7; D possibly corresponds to TRBD1 (5 bases). V dropped 3 bases and J dropped 0 bases, with 12 bases sitting between them. The CDR3 consists of 15 residues. Germline V gene sequence: CDR1 KGHSH, CDR2 LQKENI. CDR3 nucleotide sequence: TGTGCCAGCTCACCTTCCGACAGAAACTCCTACGAGCAGTACTTC. Protein product: CASSPSDRNSYEQYF.

This chain links TRBV12-3 or TRBV12-4 with TRBJ1-1; D is unresolved. Trimming cost V 3 bases and J 1 base, with 9 bases left between them. The CDR3 totals 14 residues. CDR3 protein: CASSFERANTEAFF. The CDR3 DNA sequence: TGTGCCAGCAGTTTTGAAAGGGCGAACACTGAAGCTTTCTTT.

Ten or more counts support this clonotype. The V call is TRBV27, the J call TRBJ1-3, with D unresolved. V lost 2 bases, J lost 0 bases, and 14 bases lay in between. The CDR3 runs to 17 residues. Germline V CDR1 and CDR2: MNHEY, SMNVEV (reference sequence). CDR3 sequence (DNA): TGTGCCAGCAGTTTAGTCGGGCCCTCAGGCTCTGGAAACACCATATATTTT. Amino acid sequence: CASSLVGPSGSGNTIYF.

With regard to this clonotype: It may be a read error: a sequence one base away is much more abundant. Because it lacks the conserved phenylalanine or tryptophan at the end, this CDR3 is likely a read error. This chain joins TRBV9 and TRBJ1-1; no clear D gene. V lost 0 bases and J lost 5, with 11 bases in between. CDR1 and CDR2 (germline): SGDLS, YYNGEE. The CDR3 totals 14 residues. The CDR3 sequence: CASSVAAGGTEAFL. The CDR3 nucleotides read TGTGCCAGCAGCGTAGCGGCAGGTGGAACTGAAGCTTTCCTT.

This clonotype was counted many times. The chain joins TRBV11-2 to TRBJ2-1, with D perhaps matching TRBD1 or TRBD2 (5 bases each). With 5 bases removed from V and 6 bases from J, the gap between germline ends came to 20 bases. Germline CDR1 SGHAT, CDR2 FQNNGV. The length of the CDR3 is 16 residues. CDR3 bases: TGTGCCAGCAGCCCACGGTGGGGCGGGCGATCCAATGAGCAGTTCTTC. Protein sequence: CASSPRWGGRSNEQFF.

The chain uses TRBV6-1 and TRBJ2-2, with D maybe TRBD2 (6 bases). The CDR3 covers 15 residues. Germline V gene lookup returns CDR1 MNHNS and CDR2 SASEGT. V was trimmed by 11 bases and J by 5 bases, leaving 21 bases between them. In DNA, the CDR3 is TGTGCCGGCACGATAGCGGTGAACCCGACCGGGGAGCTGTTTTTT. Amino acids: CAGTIAVNPTGELFF.

This clonotype was seen only a few times. This rearrangement joins TRBV2 to TRBJ1-2; TRBD1 matches at 9 bases. The CDR3 spans 13 residues. J was trimmed by 3 bases and V by 6 bases; bases with no gene match: 2. Germline V gene lookup returns CDR1 SNHLY and CDR2 FYNNEI. The CDR3 loop reads CASRGQGHYGYTF. The CDR3 bases are TGTGCCAGCAGGGGACAGGGACACTATGGCTACACCTTC. The variable domain in full, with the rest retrieved from reference TRBV2 and TRBJ1-2, is EPEVTQTPSHQVTQMGQEVILRCVPISNHLYFYWYRQILGQKVEFLVSFYNNEISEKSEIFDDQFSVERPDGSNFTLKIRSTKLEDSAMYFCASRGQGHYGYTFGSGTRLTVV.

This clonotype has a count of ten or more. The V gene is TRBV12-3 or TRBV12-4, the J gene TRBJ1-1; the D gene is possibly TRBD1 (6 bases). Trimming took off 3 bases at V and 10 bases at J, with 18 bases between the two ends. This CDR3 contains 14 residues. CDR3 coding DNA: TGTGCCAGCAGTTTCTTCCGGGACACCCAGGGAGCTTTCTTT. Its protein product is CASSFFRDTQGAFF.

This clonotype was counted a few times. This may arise from a read error, as a much more abundant clone is one base away. The chain employs TRBV28 and TRBJ1-5; D gene unclear. This CDR3 has 18 amino acids. Germline V gene data show CDR1 as MDHEN and CDR2 as SYDVKM. The DNA of the CDR3 is TGTGCCAGCGGTTTAAGGGTGCCCGGCCCATATAGCAATCAGCCCCAGCATTTT. This encodes CASGLRVPGPYSNQPQHF.

The V and J genes are TRBV5-1 and TRBJ2-1, with D tentatively TRBD1 (7 bases). V was cut by 0 bases and J by 4 bases, with 11 bases left in between. The CDR3 loop spans 15 amino acids. CDR1 is SGHRS and CDR2 is YFSETQ in the germline V gene. The CDR3 region has the DNA TGCGCCAGCAGCTTGGCGACAGGGACTTACAATGAGCAGTTCTTC. It encodes CASSLATGTYNEQFF. Variable domain in full (rest from reference TRBV5-1 and TRBJ2-1): KAGVTQTPRYLIKTRGQQVTLSCSPISGHRSVSWYQQTPGQGLQFLFEYFSETQRNKGNFPGRFSGRQFSNSRSEMNVSTLELGDSALYLCASSLATGTYNEQFFGPGTRLTVL.